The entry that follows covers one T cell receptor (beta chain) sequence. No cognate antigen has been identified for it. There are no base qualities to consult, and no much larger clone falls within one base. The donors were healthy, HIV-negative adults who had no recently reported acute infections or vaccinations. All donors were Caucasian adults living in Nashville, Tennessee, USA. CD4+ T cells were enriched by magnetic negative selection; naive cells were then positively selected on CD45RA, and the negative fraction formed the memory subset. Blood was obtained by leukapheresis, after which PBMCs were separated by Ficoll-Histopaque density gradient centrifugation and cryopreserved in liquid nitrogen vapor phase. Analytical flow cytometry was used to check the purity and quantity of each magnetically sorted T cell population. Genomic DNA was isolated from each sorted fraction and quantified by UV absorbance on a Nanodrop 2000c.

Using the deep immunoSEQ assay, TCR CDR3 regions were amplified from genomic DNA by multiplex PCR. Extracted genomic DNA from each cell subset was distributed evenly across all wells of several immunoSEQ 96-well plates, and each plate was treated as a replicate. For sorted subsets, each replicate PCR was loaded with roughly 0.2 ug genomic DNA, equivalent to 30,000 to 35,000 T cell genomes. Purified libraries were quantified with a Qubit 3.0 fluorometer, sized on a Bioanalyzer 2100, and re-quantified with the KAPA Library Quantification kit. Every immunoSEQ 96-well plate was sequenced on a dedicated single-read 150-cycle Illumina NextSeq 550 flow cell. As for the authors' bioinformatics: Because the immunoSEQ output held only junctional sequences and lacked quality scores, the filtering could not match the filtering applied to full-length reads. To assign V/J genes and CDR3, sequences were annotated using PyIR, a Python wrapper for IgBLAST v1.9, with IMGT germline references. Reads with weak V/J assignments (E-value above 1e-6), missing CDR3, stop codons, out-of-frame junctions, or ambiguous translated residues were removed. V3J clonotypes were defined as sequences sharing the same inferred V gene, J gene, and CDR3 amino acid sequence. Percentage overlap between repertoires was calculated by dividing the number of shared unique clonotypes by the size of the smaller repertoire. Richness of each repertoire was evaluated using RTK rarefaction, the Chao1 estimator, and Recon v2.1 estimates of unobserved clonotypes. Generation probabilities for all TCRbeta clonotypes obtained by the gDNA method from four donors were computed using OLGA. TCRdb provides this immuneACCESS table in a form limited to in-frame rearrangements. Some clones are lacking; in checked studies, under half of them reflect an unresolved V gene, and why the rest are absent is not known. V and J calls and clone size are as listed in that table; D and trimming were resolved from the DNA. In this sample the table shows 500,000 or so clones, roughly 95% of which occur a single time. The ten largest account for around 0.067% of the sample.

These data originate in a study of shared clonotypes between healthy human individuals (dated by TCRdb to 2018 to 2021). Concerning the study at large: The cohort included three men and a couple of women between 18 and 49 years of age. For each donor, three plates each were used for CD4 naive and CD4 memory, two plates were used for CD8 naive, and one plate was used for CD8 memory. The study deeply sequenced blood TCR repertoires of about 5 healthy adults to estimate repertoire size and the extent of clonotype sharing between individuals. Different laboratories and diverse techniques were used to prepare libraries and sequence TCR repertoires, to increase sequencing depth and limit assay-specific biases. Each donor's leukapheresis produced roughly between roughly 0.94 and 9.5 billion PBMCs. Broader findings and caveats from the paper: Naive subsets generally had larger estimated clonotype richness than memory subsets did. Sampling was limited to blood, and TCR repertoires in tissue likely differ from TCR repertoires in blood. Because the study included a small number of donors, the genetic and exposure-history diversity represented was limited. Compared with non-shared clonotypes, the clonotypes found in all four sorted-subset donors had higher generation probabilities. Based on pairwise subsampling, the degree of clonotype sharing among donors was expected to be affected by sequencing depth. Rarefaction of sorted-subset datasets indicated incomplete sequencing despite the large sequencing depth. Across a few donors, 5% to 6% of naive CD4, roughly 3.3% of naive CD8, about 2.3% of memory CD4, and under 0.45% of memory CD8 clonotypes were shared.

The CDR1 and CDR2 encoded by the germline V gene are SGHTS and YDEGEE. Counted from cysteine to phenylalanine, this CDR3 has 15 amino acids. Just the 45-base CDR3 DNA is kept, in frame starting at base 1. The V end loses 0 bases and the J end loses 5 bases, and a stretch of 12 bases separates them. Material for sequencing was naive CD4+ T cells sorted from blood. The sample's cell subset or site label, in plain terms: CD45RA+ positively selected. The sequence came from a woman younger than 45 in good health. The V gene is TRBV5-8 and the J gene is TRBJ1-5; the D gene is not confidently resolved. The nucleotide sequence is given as TGTGCCAGCAGCTTGGCCTTCGCGGGCCATCAGCCCCAGCATTTT. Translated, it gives CASSLAFAGHQPQHF.